Detailed here is one T cell receptor (beta chain). Produced via immunoSEQ multiplex PCR; TCRdb's table is partial and in-frame only. In the table there are some 66,000 clones, about 89% of which are singletons. This CDR3 has 20 amino acids. These data are taken from a study of blood T cell repertoires in COVID-19. Study-level information: PBMCs, B-cell-depleted T cells, or T cells were the source of the cDNA or gDNA that made up the material.

The rearrangement links TRBV12-1 to TRBJ2-5; the tabulated D call, TRBD2, remains unverified against the DNA. TRBV12-1 corresponds to a pseudogene. Source material: peripheral blood. The receptor's source is a human donor in a cohort sampled during active COVID-19. Here the CDR3 reads CASSPPARTSALFGKETQYF. The DNA for the CDR3 is TGTGCCAGCAGCCCTCCAGCTAGGACTAGCGCATTGTTCGGGAAAGAGACCCAGTACTTC.